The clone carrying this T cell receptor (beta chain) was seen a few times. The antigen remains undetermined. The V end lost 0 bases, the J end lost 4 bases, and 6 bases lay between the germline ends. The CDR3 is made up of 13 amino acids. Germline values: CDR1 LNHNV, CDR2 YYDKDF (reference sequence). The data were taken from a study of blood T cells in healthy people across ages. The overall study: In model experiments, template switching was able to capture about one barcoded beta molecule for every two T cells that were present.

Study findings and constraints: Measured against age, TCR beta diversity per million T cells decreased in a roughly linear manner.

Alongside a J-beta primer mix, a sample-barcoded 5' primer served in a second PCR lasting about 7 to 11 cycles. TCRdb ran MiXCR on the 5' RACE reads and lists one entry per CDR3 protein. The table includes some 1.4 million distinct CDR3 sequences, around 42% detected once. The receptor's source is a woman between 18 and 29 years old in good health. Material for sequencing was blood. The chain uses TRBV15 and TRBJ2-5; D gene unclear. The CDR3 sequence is CATSRDATETQYF. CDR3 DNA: TGTGCCACCAGCAGAGATGCCACAGAGACCCAGTACTTC.